The 18 T cell receptor beta chains listed next were all sequenced from one sample in a study of cytomegalovirus exposure and HLA in healthy donors. The PCR employed 60 Vbeta primers together with 13 Jbeta primers. Data came from immunoSEQ multiplex PCR; TCRdb stores just in-frame clones and leaves some out. The table shows about 98,000 clones, with more than 60% occurring only once. The sequenced material came from PBMCs. Receptor source: a man in his fifties or sixties in good health and CMV-seronegative.

As to this clone: A read error may produce the germline difference seen at one junction end. The genes are TRBV7-9 and TRBJ2-7; D is unresolved. Germline V gene lookup returns CDR1 SEHNR and CDR2 FQNEAQ (reference sequence). The CDR3 is 11 residues long. This CDR3 is CSSSYTYEQYF. CDR3 DNA: TGTTCCAGCAGCTACACCTACGAGCAGTACTTC.

V usage is TRBV9 and J usage is TRBJ2-1, with D maybe TRBD2 (5 bases). The CDR3 loop spans 14 amino acids. Germline lookup yields CDR1 SGDLS and CDR2 YYNGEE. V was clipped by 2 bases and J by 4 bases, with 10 bases between them. Here the CDR3 reads CASSVQTTYNEQFF. The CDR3 nucleotides are TGTGCCAGCAGCGTCCAGACTACATACAATGAGCAGTTCTTC. Full variable domain (missing parts from reference TRBV9 and TRBJ2-1): DSGVTQTPKHLITATGQRVTLRCSPRSGDLSVYWYQQSLDQGLQFLIQYYNGEERAKGNILERFSAQQFPDLHSELNLSSLELGDSALYFCASSVQTTYNEQFFGPGTRLTVL.

The V and J genes are TRBV28 and TRBJ1-6; 7 bases fit TRBD1. Trimming took 5 bases from V and 10 from J; bases not matched to a gene: 8. Germline loops: CDR1 MDHEN, CDR2 SYDVKM. The CDR3 length is 14 residues. CDR3 protein: CASSITGTASPLHF. CDR3 nucleotide sequence: TGTGCCAGCAGTATAACCGGGACAGCCTCACCCCTCCACTTT.

The gene calls are TRBV5-1 and TRBJ2-3; 7 bases align to TRBD1. Germline V gene data show CDR1 as SGHRS and CDR2 as YFSETQ. V lost 4 bases and J lost 2; bases outside the gene matches: 7. CDR3 length equals 15 residues. The CDR3 coding sequence is TGCGCCAGCAGCGCCAAGACAGGGCCCACAGATACGCAGTATTTT. Its translation: CASSAKTGPTDTQYF. The variable domain in full, with the rest retrieved from reference TRBV5-1 and TRBJ2-3, is KAGVTQTPRYLIKTRGQQVTLSCSPISGHRSVSWYQQTPGQGLQFLFEYFSETQRNKGNFPGRFSGRQFSNSRSEMNVSTLELGDSALYLCASSAKTGPTDTQYFGPGTRLTVL.

The chain links TRBV18 to TRBJ2-5; 10 positions match TRBD2. The CDR3 is made up of 13 amino acids. V was pared by 4 bases and J by 4 bases, with 0 bases of the junction left unmatched. Germline V CDR1 and CDR2: KGHSH, LQKENI. CDR3 nucleotide sequence: TGTGCCAGCTCACGACTAGCGGGAGAGACCCAGTACTTC. Its translation: CASSRLAGETQYF.

The chain has TRBV6-1 and TRBJ2-7; 7 bases line up with TRBD1. This CDR3 is 14 amino acids long. Unmatched junction bases numbered 10, after V lost 7 bases and J lost 4 bases. The germline gives CDR1 MNHNS, CDR2 SASEGT. CDR3 in DNA: TGTGCCAGCAACAACAGGGGTATTTGGTACGAGCAGTACTTC. Translation: CASNNRGIWYEQYF.

J is TRBJ1-2 and V is TRBV9, with unresolved D. The ends were cut back, 1 base at V and 2 bases at J, with 9 bases in the middle. Looked up from germline, CDR1 is SGDLS and CDR2 is YYNGEE. The CDR3 is 14 residues long. CDR3 DNA: TGTGCCAGCAGCGTACAACTGGGCAACTATGGCTACACCTTC. Its protein is CASSVQLGNYGYTF.

The chain recombines TRBV5-1 with TRBJ1-2; D remains ambiguous. V lost 0 bases to trimming and J lost 1 base, with 10 bases between them. Germline V lookup: CDR1 SGHRS, CDR2 YFSETQ. There are 15 residues in the CDR3. CDR3 region: CASSLGGRINYGYTF. The CDR3 region has the DNA TGCGCCAGCAGCTTGGGCGGTAGGATTAACTATGGCTACACCTTC.

There are a few counts of this clone. The J gene is TRBJ1-4, the V gene TRBV2; unclear D gene. The CDR3 runs 11 residues. The germline V gene has CDR1 SNHLY and CDR2 FYNNEI. Trimming removed 7 bases from V and 8 bases from J, with 8 bases in between. As DNA, the CDR3 is TGTGCCAGCATGGGAGGGGAAAAACTGTTTTTT. Amino acids: CASMGGEKLFF.

The genes are TRBV19 and TRBJ1-6; D remains ambiguous. Germline V CDR1 and CDR2: LNHDA, SQIVND (reference sequence). Trimming took 7 bases from V and 1 from J, leaving 11 bases between them. This CDR3 has 15 amino acids. CDR3 in amino acids: CASTRSDSYNSPLHF. CDR3 bases: TGTGCCAGTACCAGGTCCGATTCCTATAATTCACCCCTCCACTTT.

This clone came up a few times. V gene TRBV2 combines with J gene TRBJ2-7; TRBD2 matches 11 bases. This CDR3 spans 14 amino acids. The germline gives CDR1 SNHLY, CDR2 FYNNEI. The trim removed 10 bases at V and 3 bases at J, leaving 8 bases unmatched. The DNA of the CDR3 is TGTGCCACCAAGACTAGCGGGACCCGCTACGAGCAGTACTTC. Amino acids: CATKTSGTRYEQYF. The variable domain in full, completed from reference TRBV2 and TRBJ2-7, reads EPEVTQTPSHQVTQMGQEVILRCVPISNHLYFYWYRQILGQKVEFLVSFYNNEISEKSEIFDDQFSVERPDGSNFTLKIRSTKLEDSAMYFCATKTSGTRYEQYFGPGTRLTVT.

V usage is TRBV7-3 and J usage is TRBJ2-3, with a tentative D call TRBD2 (6 bases). Deletions cut 5 bases from V and 1 base from J, with 19 bases between. Per germline, CDR1 SGHTA and CDR2 FQGTGA. This CDR3 is built from 17 residues. The CDR3 DNA sequence: TGTGCCAGCAGCCCGCTGGACTACTCGACTGGCACAGATACGCAGTATTTT. Translation gives CASSPLDYSTGTDTQYF.

CDR3 amino acids: CASSGLGQGLGETQYF. DNA for the CDR3: TGCGCCAGCAGCGGACTAGGACAGGGATTAGGGGAGACCCAGTACTTC. The chain couples TRBV5-1 to TRBJ2-5, with D maybe TRBD1 (8 bases). The CDR3 consists of 16 residues. Germline assignment: CDR1 SGHRS and CDR2 YFSETQ. With 4 bases removed from V and 5 bases from J, the gap between germline ends came to 21 bases.

Remarks on this clone: This same CDR3 is encoded by further DNA sequences in the sample. The CDR3 spells CASSFRGYGYTF. As DNA, the CDR3 is TGTGCCAGCAGTTTTAGGGGCTATGGCTACACCTTC. The chain employs TRBV28 and TRBJ1-2; D is perhaps TRBD1 (5 bases). The germline V gene encodes CDR1 MDHEN and CDR2 SYDVKM. V was trimmed by 3 bases and J by 4 bases, leaving 6 bases between them. The CDR3 is 12 amino acids.

This clone was observed a single time. The rearrangement links TRBV7-9 to TRBJ2-2, with 8 nucleotides matching TRBD1. The CDR3 totals 17 residues. With V trimmed by 0 bases and J by 1 base, 4 bases remained unmatched. The V gene's germline CDR1 is SEHNR and CDR2 FQNEAQ (reference sequence). DNA of the CDR3: TGTGCCAGCAGCTTAGCAATAGGGACAGGGAACACCGGGGAGCTGTTTTTT. It specifies CASSLAIGTGNTGELFF.

This clone showed up just a few times. This chain joins TRBV5-1 and TRBJ1-1; tentatively, D is TRBD1 (6 bases). Trimming left V 0 bases short and J 5 bases short, with 8 bases between. This CDR3 region has 13 residues. Germline assignment: CDR1 SGHRS and CDR2 YFSETQ. CDR3 bases: TGCGCCAGCAGCTTGGAGGGGGGGACTGAAGCTTTCTTT. This translates into CASSLEGGTEAFF.

The chain employs TRBV19 and TRBJ1-2; TRBD1 agrees at 7 bases. Unmatched junction bases numbered 4, after V lost 7 bases and J lost 5 bases. Germline V gene data show CDR1 as LNHDA and CDR2 as SQIVND (reference sequence). The CDR3 has 12 residues. CDR3: CASKNRGYGYTF. CDR3 coding DNA: TGTGCCAGTAAAAACAGGGGATATGGCTACACCTTC.

V is TRBV7-8 and J is TRBJ2-1; TRBD1 is a possible D gene (6 bases). V shed 6 bases and J shed 0 bases, with 6 bases lying between them. The CDR3 is 13 residues long. Germline CDR1 and CDR2: SGHVS and FQNEAQ. CDR3 nucleotide sequence: TGTGCCAGCAGGACAGGCTCCTACAATGAGCAGTTCTTC. Translating it yields CASRTGSYNEQFF. The full variable domain, in which reference TRBV7-8 and TRBJ2-1 provide the parts outside the CDR3, is GAGVSQSPRYKVAKRGQDVALRCDPISGHVSLFWYQQALGQGPEFLTYFQNEAQLDKSGLPSDRFFAERPEGSVSTLKIQRTQQEDSAVYLCASRTGSYNEQFFGPGTRLTVL.